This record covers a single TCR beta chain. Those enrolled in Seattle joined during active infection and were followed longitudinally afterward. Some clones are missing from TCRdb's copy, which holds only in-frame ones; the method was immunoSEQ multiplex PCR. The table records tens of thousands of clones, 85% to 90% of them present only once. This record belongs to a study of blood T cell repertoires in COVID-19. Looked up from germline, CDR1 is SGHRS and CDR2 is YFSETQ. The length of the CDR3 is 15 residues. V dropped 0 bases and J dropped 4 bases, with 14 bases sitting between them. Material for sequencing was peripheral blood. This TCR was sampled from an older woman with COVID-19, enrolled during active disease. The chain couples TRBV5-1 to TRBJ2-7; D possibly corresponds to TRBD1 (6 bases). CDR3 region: CASSLGGTPLYEQYF. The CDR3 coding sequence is TGCGCCAGCAGCTTGGGGGGGACACCTCTTTACGAGCAGTACTTC.